A selection of T cell receptor beta chains follows, all from one sample in a study of T cell responses to AZD1222 COVID-19 vaccine. Here immunoSEQ multiplex PCR was the method, and the copy in TCRdb shows in-frame clones only, minus some. This repertoire shows more than 150,000 clones, approximately 89% found once; its top ten account for 3% to 3.5%. Specimen: peripheral blood, collected 28 days after the second AZD1222 dose. The receptors were gathered from an adult who received the AZD1222 COVID-19 vaccine. The CDR3 runs from the conserved cysteine through the conserved F or W. D genes are given only for firm matches. The listing skips clone size in some rows; elsewhere it reads once, few, many or a size class.

TGTGCCAGCTCACCAGACAGGGGTGGCAATCAGCCCCAGCATTTT	CASSPDRGGNQPQHF	TRBD1	TRBJ1-5	15	many	TRBV18
TGTGCCAGCAGCTTGACGGCAGCCAGCACAGATACGCAGTATTTT	CASSLTAASTDTQYF	-	TRBJ2-3	15	-	TRBV5-5
TGTGCCAGTAGCTCCCCCGGGACACGATCCTACGAGCAGTACTTC	CASSSPGTRSYEQYF	-	TRBJ2-7	15	-	TRBV19
TGTGCCAGCAGTTTTGGGACTAGCGGGAGTTTCTACAATGAGCAGTTCTTC	CASSFGTSGSFYNEQFF	TRBD2	TRBJ2-1	17	-	TRBV27
TGTGCCAGCAGCGACGGGAATAACTATGGCTACACCTTC	CASSDGNNYGYTF	-	TRBJ1-2	13	-	TRBV14
TGTGCCAGCAGTTTATCTGGCAGGGTGGGTGGCTACACCTTC	CASSLSGRVGGYTF	-	TRBJ1-2	14	once	TRBV28
TGTGCCAGCAGTGGGGGACGACGAGATACGCAGTATTTT	CASSGGRRDTQYF	-	TRBJ2-3	13	-	TRBV28
TGTGCCAGCAGTGAGGGGGAGACGGGTTCACCCCTCCACTTT	CASSEGETGSPLHF	-	TRBJ1-6	14	-	TRBV6-4
TGTGCCAGTCGGACGGGAGAGACCCAGTACTTC	CASRTGETQYF	-	TRBJ2-5	11	once	TRBV18
TGTGCCAGCAGCCAAACAGGGGGGTCCTACGAGCAGTACTTC	CASSQTGGSYEQYF	TRBD1	TRBJ2-7	14	-	TRBV3-1/TRBV3-2